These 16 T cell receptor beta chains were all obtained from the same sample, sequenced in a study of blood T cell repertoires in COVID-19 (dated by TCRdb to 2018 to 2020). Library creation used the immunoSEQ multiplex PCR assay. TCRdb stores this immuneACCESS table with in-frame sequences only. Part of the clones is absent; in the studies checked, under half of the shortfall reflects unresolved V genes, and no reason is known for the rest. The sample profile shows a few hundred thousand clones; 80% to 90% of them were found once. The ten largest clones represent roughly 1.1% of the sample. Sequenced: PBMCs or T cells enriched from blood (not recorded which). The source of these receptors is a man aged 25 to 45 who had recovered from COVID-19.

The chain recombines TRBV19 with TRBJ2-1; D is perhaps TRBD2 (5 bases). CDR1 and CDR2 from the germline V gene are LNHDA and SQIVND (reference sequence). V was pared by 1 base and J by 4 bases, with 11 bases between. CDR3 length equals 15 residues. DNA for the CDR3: TGTGCCAGTAGTATAGCCCTAGCCAGTTACAATGAGCAGTTCTTC. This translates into CASSIALASYNEQFF.

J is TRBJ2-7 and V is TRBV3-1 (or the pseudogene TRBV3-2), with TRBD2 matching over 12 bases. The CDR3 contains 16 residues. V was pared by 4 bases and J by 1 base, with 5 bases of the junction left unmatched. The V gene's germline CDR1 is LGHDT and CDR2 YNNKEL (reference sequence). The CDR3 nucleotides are TGTGCCAGCAGCCGGACTAGCGGGATGGAATCCTACGAGCAGTACTTC. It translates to CASSRTSGMESYEQYF.

CDR3 amino acids: CASRTSVSLYNEQFF. Written as DNA, the CDR3 is TGCGCCAGCAGGACTAGCGTATCACTCTACAATGAGCAGTTCTTC. V and J are TRBV5-1 and TRBJ2-1; the match to TRBD2 covers 8 bases. Losses at the gene ends were 5 bases for V and 3 bases for J; bases not matched to a gene: 7. This CDR3 contains 15 residues. Germline V CDR1 and CDR2: SGHRS, YFSETQ. Supplemented by reference TRBV5-1 and TRBJ2-1, the full variable domain reads KAGVTQTPRYLIKTRGQQVTLSCSPISGHRSVSWYQQTPGQGLQFLFEYFSETQRNKGNFPGRFSGRQFSNSRSEMNVSTLELGDSALYLCASRTSVSLYNEQFFGPGTRLTVL.

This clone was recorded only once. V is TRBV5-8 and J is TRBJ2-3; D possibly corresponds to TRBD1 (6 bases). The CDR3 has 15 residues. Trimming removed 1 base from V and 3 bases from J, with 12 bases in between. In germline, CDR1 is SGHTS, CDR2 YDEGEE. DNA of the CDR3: TGTGCCAGCAGCTTGCAGGGGCGGTTTACAGATACGCAGTATTTT. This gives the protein CASSLQGRFTDTQYF.

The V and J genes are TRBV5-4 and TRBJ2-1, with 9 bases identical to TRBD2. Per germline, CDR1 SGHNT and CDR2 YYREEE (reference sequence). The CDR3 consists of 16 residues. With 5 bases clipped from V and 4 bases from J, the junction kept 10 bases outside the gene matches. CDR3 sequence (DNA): TGTGCCAGCAGTCCGGGACTAGCTAGTGGTTACAATGAGCAGTTCTTC. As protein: CASSPGLASGYNEQFF.

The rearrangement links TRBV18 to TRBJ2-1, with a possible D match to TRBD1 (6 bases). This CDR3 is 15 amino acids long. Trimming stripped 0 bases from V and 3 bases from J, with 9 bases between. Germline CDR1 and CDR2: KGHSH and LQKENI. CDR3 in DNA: TGTGCCAGCTCACCACCGGGGGCGGTCTACAATGAGCAGTTCTTC. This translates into CASSPPGAVYNEQFF.

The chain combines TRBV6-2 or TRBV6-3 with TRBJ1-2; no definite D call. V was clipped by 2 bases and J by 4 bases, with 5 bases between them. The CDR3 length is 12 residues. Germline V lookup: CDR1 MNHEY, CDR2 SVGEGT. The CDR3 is CASSYSVYGYTF. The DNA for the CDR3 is TGTGCCAGCAGTTACAGCGTCTATGGCTACACCTTC.

The CDR3 coding sequence is TGTGCCAGCAGCTATCAGGGGTTTTCACCCCTCCACTTT. Its protein product is CASSYQGFSPLHF. The V call is TRBV11-2, the J call TRBJ1-6; maybe TRBD1 (6 bases). The germline gives CDR1 SGHAT, CDR2 FQNNGV. The CDR3 totals 13 residues. The germline V and J ends were trimmed by 4 bases and 9 bases, with 10 bases remaining between them.

The CDR3 nucleotides read TGTGCCAGCAGTTCCCCGTTCGGGGGGGCCACCTATGGCTACACCTTC. Translation gives CASSSPFGGATYGYTF. This sequence joins TRBV28 and TRBJ1-2; D perhaps matches TRBD1 (6 bases). The CDR3 spans 16 residues. Trimming pared 4 bases from V and 4 bases from J, leaving 19 bases between. Germline CDR1 is MDHEN and CDR2 is SYDVKM.

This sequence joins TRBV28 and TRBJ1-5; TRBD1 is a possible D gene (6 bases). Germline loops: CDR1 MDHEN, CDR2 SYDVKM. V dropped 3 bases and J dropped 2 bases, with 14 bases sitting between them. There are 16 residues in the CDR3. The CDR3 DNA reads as TGTGCCAGCAGTTTGTTACAGGGAAATGGCAATCAGCCCCAGCATTTT. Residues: CASSLLQGNGNQPQHF. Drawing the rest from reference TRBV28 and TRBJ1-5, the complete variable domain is DVKVTQSSRYLVKRTGEKVFLECVQDMDHENMFWYRQDPGLGLRLIYFSYDVKMKEKGDIPEGYSVSREKKERFSLILESASTNQTSMYLCASSLLQGNGNQPQHFGDGTRLSIL.

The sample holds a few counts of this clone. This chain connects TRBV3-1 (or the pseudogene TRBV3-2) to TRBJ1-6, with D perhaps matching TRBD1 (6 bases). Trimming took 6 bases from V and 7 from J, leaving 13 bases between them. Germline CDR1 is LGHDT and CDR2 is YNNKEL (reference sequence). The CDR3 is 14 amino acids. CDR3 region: CASRQGHQNSPLHF. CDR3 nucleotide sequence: TGTGCCAGCAGACAGGGACACCAGAATTCACCCCTCCACTTT.

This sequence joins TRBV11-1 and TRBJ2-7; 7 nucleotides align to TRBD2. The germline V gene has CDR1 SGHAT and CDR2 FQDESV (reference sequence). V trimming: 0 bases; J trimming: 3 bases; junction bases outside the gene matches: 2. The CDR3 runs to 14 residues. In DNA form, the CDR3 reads TGTGCCAGCAGCTTAGCGCGGGGGTTCTACGAGCAGTACTTC. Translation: CASSLARGFYEQYF.

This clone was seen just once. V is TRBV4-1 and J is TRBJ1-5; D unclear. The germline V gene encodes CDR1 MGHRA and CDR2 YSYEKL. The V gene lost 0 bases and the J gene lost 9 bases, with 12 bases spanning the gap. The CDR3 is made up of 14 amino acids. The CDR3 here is CASSQDAGLGPQHF. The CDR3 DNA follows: TGCGCCAGCAGCCAAGACGCGGGTTTGGGGCCCCAGCATTTT.

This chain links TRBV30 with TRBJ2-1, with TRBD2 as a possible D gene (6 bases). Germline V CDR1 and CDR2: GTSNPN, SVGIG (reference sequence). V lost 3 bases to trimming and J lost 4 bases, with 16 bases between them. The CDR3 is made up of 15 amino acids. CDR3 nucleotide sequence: TGTGCCTGGAGGCCCTTGGGGGGTGCTTACAATGAGCAGTTCTTC. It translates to CAWRPLGGAYNEQFF.

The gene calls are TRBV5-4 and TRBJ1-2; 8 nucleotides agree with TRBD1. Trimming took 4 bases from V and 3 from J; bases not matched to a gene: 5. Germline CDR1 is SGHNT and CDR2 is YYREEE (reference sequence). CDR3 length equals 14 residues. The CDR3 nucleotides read TGTGCCAGCAGCCAGGGGGCGCAGGACTATGGCTACACCTTC. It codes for CASSQGAQDYGYTF.

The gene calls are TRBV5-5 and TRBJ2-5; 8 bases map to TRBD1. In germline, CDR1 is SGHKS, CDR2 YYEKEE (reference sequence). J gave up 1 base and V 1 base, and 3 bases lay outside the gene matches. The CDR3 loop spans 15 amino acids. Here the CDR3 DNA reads TGTGCCAGCAGCTTGACGGGGACAGGCCAAGAGACCCAGTACTTC. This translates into CASSLTGTGQETQYF.